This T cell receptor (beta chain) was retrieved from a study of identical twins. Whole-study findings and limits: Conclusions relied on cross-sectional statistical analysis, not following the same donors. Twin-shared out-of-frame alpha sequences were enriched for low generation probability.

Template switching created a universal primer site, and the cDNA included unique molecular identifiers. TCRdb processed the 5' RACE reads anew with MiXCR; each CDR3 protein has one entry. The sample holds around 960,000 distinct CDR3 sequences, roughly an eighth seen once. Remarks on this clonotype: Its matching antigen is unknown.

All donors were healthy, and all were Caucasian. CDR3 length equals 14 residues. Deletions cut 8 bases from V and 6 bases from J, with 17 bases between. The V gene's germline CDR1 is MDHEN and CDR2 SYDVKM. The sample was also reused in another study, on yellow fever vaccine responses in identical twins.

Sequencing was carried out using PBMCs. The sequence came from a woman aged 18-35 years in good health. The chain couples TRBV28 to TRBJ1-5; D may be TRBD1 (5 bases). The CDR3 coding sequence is TGTGCCAGCCAATTATCGGGGGGTGTTCAGCCCCAGCATTTT. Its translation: CASQLSGGVQPQHF.